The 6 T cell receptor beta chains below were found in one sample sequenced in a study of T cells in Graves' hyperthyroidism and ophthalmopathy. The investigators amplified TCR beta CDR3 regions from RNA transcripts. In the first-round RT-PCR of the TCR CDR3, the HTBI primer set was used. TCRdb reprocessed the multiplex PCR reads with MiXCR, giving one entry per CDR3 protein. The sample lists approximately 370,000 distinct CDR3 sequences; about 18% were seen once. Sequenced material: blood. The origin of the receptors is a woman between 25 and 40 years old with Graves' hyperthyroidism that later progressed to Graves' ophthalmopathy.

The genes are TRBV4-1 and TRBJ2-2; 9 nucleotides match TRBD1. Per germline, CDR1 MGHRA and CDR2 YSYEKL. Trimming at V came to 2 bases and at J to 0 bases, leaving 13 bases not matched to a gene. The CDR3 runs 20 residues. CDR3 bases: TGCGCCAGCAGCCAACCCCCCCTGGACAGGGGAGAGCCGAACACCGGGGAGCTGTTTTTT. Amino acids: CASSQPPLDRGEPNTGELFF.

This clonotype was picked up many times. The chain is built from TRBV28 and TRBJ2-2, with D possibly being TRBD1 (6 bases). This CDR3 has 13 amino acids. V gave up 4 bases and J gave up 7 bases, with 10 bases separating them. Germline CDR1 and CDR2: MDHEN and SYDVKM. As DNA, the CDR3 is TGTGCCAGCAGTTACAGGGAGAGCGGGGAGCTGTTTTTT. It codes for CASSYRESGELFF.

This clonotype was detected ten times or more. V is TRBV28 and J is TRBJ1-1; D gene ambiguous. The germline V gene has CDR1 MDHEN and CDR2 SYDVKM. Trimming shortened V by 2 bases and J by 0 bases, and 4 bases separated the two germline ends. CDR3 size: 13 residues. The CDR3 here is CASSLKVNTEAFF. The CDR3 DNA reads TGTGCCAGCAGTTTAAAGGTGAACACTGAAGCTTTCTTT. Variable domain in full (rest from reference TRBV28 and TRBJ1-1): DVKVTQSSRYLVKRTGEKVFLECVQDMDHENMFWYRQDPGLGLRLIYFSYDVKMKEKGDIPEGYSVSREKKERFSLILESASTNQTSMYLCASSLKVNTEAFFGQGTRLTVV.

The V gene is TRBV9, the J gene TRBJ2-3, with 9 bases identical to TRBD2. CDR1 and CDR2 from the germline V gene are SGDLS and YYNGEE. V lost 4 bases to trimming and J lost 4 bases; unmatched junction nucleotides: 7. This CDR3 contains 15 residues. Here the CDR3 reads CASSFMAGGADTQYF. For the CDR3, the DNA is TGTGCCAGCAGCTTCATGGCGGGAGGGGCAGATACGCAGTATTTT. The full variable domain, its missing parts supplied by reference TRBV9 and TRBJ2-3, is DSGVTQTPKHLITATGQRVTLRCSPRSGDLSVYWYQQSLDQGLQFLIQYYNGEERAKGNILERFSAQQFPDLHSELNLSSLELGDSALYFCASSFMAGGADTQYFGPGTRLTVL.

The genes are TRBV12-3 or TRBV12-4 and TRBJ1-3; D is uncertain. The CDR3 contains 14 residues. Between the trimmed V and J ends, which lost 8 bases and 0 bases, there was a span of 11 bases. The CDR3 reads CASQTYSSGNTIYF. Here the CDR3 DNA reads TGTGCCAGCCAAACATACTCCTCTGGAAACACCATATATTTT.

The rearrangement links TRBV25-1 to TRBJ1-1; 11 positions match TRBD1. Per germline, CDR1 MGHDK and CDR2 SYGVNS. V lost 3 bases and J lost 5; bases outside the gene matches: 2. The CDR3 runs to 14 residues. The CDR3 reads CASSEGQGGTEAFF. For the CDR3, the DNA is TGTGCCAGCAGTGAGGGACAGGGGGGGACTGAAGCTTTCTTT.